The sequence of this T cell receptor beta chain was determined in a study of early T cells in non-severe SARS-CoV-2 infection. Study summary: Alpha and beta chains were unpaired, from unsorted whole-blood bulk RNA. Broader study findings: Missing private and CD4 specificities, VDJdb matching favored anti-spike CD8 responses.

This clonotype was observed a few times. The antigen is undetermined. Trimming took off 10 bases at V and 4 bases at J, with 10 bases between the two ends. The CDR3 contains 11 residues. Looked up from germline, CDR1 is MNHEY and CDR2 is SVGEGT. Individual cDNA molecules received unique molecular identifiers. Each CDR3 protein gets one entry after TCRdb re-called the 5' RACE reads with MiXCR. The repertoire includes some 41,000 distinct CDR3 sequences, around 23% of them detected once, and under 6% sits in the top ten. Source: whole blood, taken at baseline. This sequence originates from an adult who was a healthcare worker with PCR-confirmed SARS-CoV-2 infection or an uninfected control (not recorded which). The chain has TRBV6-2 or TRBV6-3 and TRBJ2-5; unclear D gene. CDR3: CATSERETQYF. The DNA for the CDR3 is TGTGCCACCTCTGAACGAGAGACCCAGTACTTC.